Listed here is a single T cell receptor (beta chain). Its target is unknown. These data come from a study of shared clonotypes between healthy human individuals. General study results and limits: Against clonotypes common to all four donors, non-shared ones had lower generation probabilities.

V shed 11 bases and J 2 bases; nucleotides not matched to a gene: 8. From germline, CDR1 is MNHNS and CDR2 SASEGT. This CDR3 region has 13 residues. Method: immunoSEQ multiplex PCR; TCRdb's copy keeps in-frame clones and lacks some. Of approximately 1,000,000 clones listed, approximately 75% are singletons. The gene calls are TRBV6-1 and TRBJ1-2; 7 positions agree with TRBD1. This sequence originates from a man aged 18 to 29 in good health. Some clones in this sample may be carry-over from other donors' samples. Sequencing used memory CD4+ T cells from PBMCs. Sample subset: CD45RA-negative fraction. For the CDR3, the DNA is TGTGCCGCAGTACAGGGGAGAAACTATGGCTACACCTTC. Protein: CAAVQGRNYGYTF.